What follows are 26 T cell receptor beta chains derived from one specimen sequenced in a study of identical twins. TCRdb recomputed calls from the 5' RACE reads with MiXCR, one row per CDR3 protein. Counted here are about 240,000 distinct CDR3 sequences, about 13% occurring once; the ten biggest clones make up approximately 4%. This sample also belongs to another study, concerning yellow fever vaccine responses in identical twins.

Sequenced sample: memory (CD45RO+) T cells sorted from blood. The source is a woman aged 18 to 35 in good health.

This clonotype was observed at least ten times. The chain couples TRBV5-4 to TRBJ2-1; 8 bases agree with TRBD1. The CDR3 has 15 residues. J gave up 4 bases and V 7 bases, and 10 bases lay outside the gene matches. CDR1 and CDR2 from the germline V gene are SGHNT and YYREEE (reference sequence). In nucleotides, the CDR3 is TGTGCCAGCGGCTCCGGGACAGGAACTTACAATGAGCAGTTCTTC. Translated, it gives CASGSGTGTYNEQFF.

In this sample, this clonotype turned up many times. This chain connects TRBV12-3 or TRBV12-4 to TRBJ2-2, with 8 positions matching TRBD1. The trim removed 8 bases at V and 5 bases at J, leaving 10 bases unmatched. The CDR3 runs 15 residues. CDR3 nucleotide sequence: TGTGCCAGCCGAGCGGCGGACAGGGAGACCGGGGAGCTGTTTTTT. Its protein is CASRAADRETGELFF.

The chain uses TRBV12-3 or TRBV12-4 and TRBJ2-7; TRBD2 matches 10 bases. Losses at the gene ends were 0 bases for V and 3 bases for J; bases not matched to a gene: 17. The CDR3 runs to 20 residues. The DNA of the CDR3 is TGTGCCAGCAGTTTAGCGCATCGGGGTAGCGGGGGGCCTGAATACTACGAGCAGTACTTC. Residues: CASSLAHRGSGGPEYYEQYF.

The genes are TRBV30 and TRBJ2-7; tentatively, D is TRBD1 (6 bases). V was shortened by 4 bases and J by 4 bases, with 11 bases between the two germline ends. CDR1 is GTSNPN and CDR2 is SVGIG in the germline V gene (reference sequence). The length of the CDR3 is 12 residues. Here the CDR3 DNA reads TGTGCCTGGACAGGGGAAAGGTACGAGCAGTACTTC. Translation gives CAWTGERYEQYF.

V is TRBV5-1 and J is TRBJ1-6; no reliable D call. Germline-derived CDR1 and CDR2 are SGHRS and YFSETQ. The CDR3 runs 13 residues. Trimming took 2 bases from V and 5 from J, leaving 5 bases between them. CDR3 loop: CASSFGDNSPLHF. In DNA, the CDR3 is TGCGCCAGCAGCTTCGGGGATAATTCACCCCTCCACTTT.

The chain uses TRBV12-3 or TRBV12-4 and TRBJ1-2; D may be TRBD1 (5 bases). V was cut by 4 bases and J by 8 bases, with 26 bases left in between. CDR3 length equals 17 residues. Here the CDR3 DNA reads TGTGCCAGCAGTTCTACCGACAGCCGTGTCGGCCGACACGGCTACACCTTC. Translating gives CASSSTDSRVGRHGYTF.

This clonotype was observed a handful of times. The genes are TRBV4-3 and TRBJ2-5, with 11 bases lining up with TRBD2. There are 17 residues in the CDR3. Germline V lookup: CDR1 LGHNA, CDR2 YSLEER. Trimming removed 4 bases from V and 5 bases from J; junction bases left unmatched: 12. The DNA for the CDR3 is TGCGCCAGCAGCCGAACAGGGACTAGCGGATCAGGGGAGACCCAGTACTTC. Amino acids: CASSRTGTSGSGETQYF.

This clonotype has only a few counts. V gene TRBV29-1 combines with J gene TRBJ2-7, with 7 bases that match TRBD2. This CDR3 has 14 residues. Germline V gene sequence: CDR1 SQVTM, CDR2 ANQGSEA. V lost 6 bases to trimming and J lost 2 bases; unmatched junction nucleotides: 10. CDR3 region: CSVVLAEVTYEQYF. The CDR3, as DNA: TGCAGCGTGGTGCTAGCGGAGGTAACCTACGAGCAGTACTTC.

Many counts were recorded for this clonotype. The chain uses TRBV5-1 and TRBJ2-1; D unclear. The ends were cut back, 4 bases at V and 4 bases at J, with 3 bases in the middle. The CDR3 sequence is 11 residues long. Germline V gene data show CDR1 as SGHRS and CDR2 as YFSETQ. The CDR3 here is CASSDYNEQFF. The CDR3 DNA sequence: TGCGCCAGCAGCGATTACAATGAGCAGTTCTTC.

The chain employs TRBV28 and TRBJ2-3; the D is unclear. The V end was cut by 6 bases, the J end by 0 bases, with 7 bases between. Per the germline V gene, CDR1 is MDHEN and CDR2 is SYDVKM. This CDR3 is built from 13 residues. This CDR3 reads CASRGSSTDTQYF. Written as DNA, the CDR3 is TGTGCCAGCAGGGGGTCTAGCACAGATACGCAGTATTTT.

This clonotype showed up many times. V usage is TRBV7-9 and J usage is TRBJ2-7; 8 bases map to TRBD1. The CDR3 consists of 16 residues. CDR1 and CDR2 from the germline V gene are SEHNR and FQNEAQ (reference sequence). Unmatched junction bases numbered 8, after V lost 0 bases and J lost 4 bases. In nucleotides, the CDR3 is TGTGCCAGCAGCTTAGCGTCGACAGGGGCAGAGTACGAGCAGTACTTC. Amino acids: CASSLASTGAEYEQYF.

The table lists this clonotype with a few counts. V and J are TRBV15 and TRBJ2-7; D is unclear. V lost 5 bases and J 7 bases, leaving 18 bases between the germline ends. CDR1 LNHNV and CDR2 YYDKDF come from the germline V gene (reference sequence). The CDR3 length is 14 residues. CDR3 sequence: CATSPPQASDEQYF. CDR3 bases: TGTGCCACCAGCCCACCCCAGGCCAGCGATGAGCAGTACTTC.

This chain links TRBV14 with TRBJ2-5; perhaps TRBD2 as D (5 bases). CDR3 length equals 17 residues. CDR1 is SGHDN and CDR2 is FVKESK in the germline V gene. V shed 1 base and J shed 5 bases, with 20 bases lying between them. The CDR3 here is CASSQAGRLGGGETQYF. CDR3 bases: TGTGCCAGCAGCCAAGCGGGCCGACTGGGTGGAGGTGAGACCCAGTACTTC.

This clonotype was detected a few times. This chain uses TRBV28 with TRBJ2-7; 7 bases are a match to TRBD1. The length of the CDR3 is 14 residues. Germline CDR1 MDHEN, CDR2 SYDVKM. The V and J ends lost 1 base and 3 bases, in that order; junction bases with no gene match: 3. Written as DNA, the CDR3 is TGTGCCAGCAGTTTATCGGCAGGGGGCTACGAGCAGTACTTC. Its protein product is CASSLSAGGYEQYF.

This clonotype was seen only a few times. The gene calls are TRBV6-2 or TRBV6-3 and TRBJ2-1; D may be TRBD2 (5 bases). V lost 10 bases, J lost 1 base, and 23 bases lay in between. The CDR3 spans 17 residues. Per the germline V gene, CDR1 is MNHEY and CDR2 is SVGEGT. CDR3 bases: TGTGCCACGAAGACCCATGTAGCTGGAGGTTCCTACAATGAGCAGTTCTTC. Translating gives CATKTHVAGGSYNEQFF.

The chain joins TRBV28 to TRBJ1-5; 7 nucleotides agree with TRBD1. This CDR3 region has 15 residues. With 5 bases clipped from V and 2 bases from J, the junction kept 6 bases outside the gene matches. CDR1 and CDR2 (germline): MDHEN, SYDVKM. CDR3 nucleotides: TGTGCCAGCAGTACCACAGGGGTCGGCAATCAGCCCCAGCATTTT. Translation gives CASSTTGVGNQPQHF.

The table lists this clonotype with a few counts. CDR3 sequence: CASSGGGYEQFF. The CDR3, as DNA: TGTGCCAGCAGTGGAGGGGGATACGAGCAGTTCTTC. The J gene is TRBJ2-1, the V gene TRBV2; D may be TRBD1 (6 bases). V was pared by 4 bases and J by 10 bases, with 11 bases between. Germline assignment: CDR1 SNHLY and CDR2 FYNNEI. This CDR3 has 12 residues.

The chain employs TRBV4-3 and TRBJ2-7, with D perhaps TRBD2 (5 bases). The CDR3 has 15 residues. Trimming took 0 bases from V and 1 from J, leaving 10 bases between them. CDR1 LGHNA and CDR2 YSLEER come from the germline V gene. As DNA, the CDR3 is TGCGCCAGCAGCCAAGATTTGGGAGAGTCCTACGAGCAGTACTTC. As protein: CASSQDLGESYEQYF.

V gene TRBV6-1 combines with J gene TRBJ1-2, with D perhaps TRBD1 (5 bases). Germline lookup yields CDR1 MNHNS and CDR2 SASEGT. This CDR3 contains 11 residues. The V and J ends lost 8 bases and 8 bases respectively, with 12 bases between them. Written as DNA, the CDR3 is TGTGCCAGCTGGGGGGGACCCGGCTACACCTTC. Protein product: CASWGGPGYTF.

This clonotype was seen repeatedly, ten times or more. The J gene is TRBJ2-3, the V gene TRBV7-9; 8 nucleotides align to TRBD2. J was trimmed by 1 base and V by 3 bases; bases with no gene match: 0. Germline CDR1 is SEHNR and CDR2 is FQNEAQ (reference sequence). The CDR3 length is 14 residues. The CDR3 DNA reads as TGTGCCAGCAGCTTGACTAGCGGCACAGATACGCAGTATTTT. As protein: CASSLTSGTDTQYF.

The chain has TRBV28 and TRBJ2-1, with 8 bases fitting TRBD2. V shed 4 bases, J shed 5 bases, and the junction held 10 bases outside the gene matches. This CDR3 region has 16 residues. Per the germline V gene, CDR1 is MDHEN and CDR2 is SYDVKM. The CDR3 region has the DNA TGTGCCAGCAGTTCCCTACTTGGCGGGGGGCACAATGAGCAGTTCTTC. This codes for CASSSLLGGGHNEQFF.

The chain links TRBV27 to TRBJ2-3; D gene uncertain. V shed 3 bases and J shed 1 base, with 11 bases lying between them. The CDR3 has 15 amino acids. Per the germline V gene, CDR1 is MNHEY and CDR2 is SMNVEV (reference sequence). CDR3 sequence reads: CASSLGPTRTDTQYF. The CDR3 DNA reads as TGTGCCAGCAGTTTGGGCCCGACTCGCACAGATACGCAGTATTTT.

There are a few counts of this clonotype. The chain has TRBV7-2 and TRBJ2-4; maybe TRBD1 (5 bases). V was pared by 5 bases and J by 8 bases, with 10 bases between. CDR1 SGHTA and CDR2 FQGNSA come from the germline V gene. The CDR3 spans 12 residues. The CDR3 coding sequence is TGTGCCAGCAGCGCAGGGTGGGACATTCAGTACTTC. Translating it yields CASSAGWDIQYF.

This clonotype occurred a few times. The J gene is TRBJ2-7, the V gene TRBV20-1, with D perhaps TRBD1 (5 bases). The CDR3 length is 12 residues. Germline V gene data show CDR1 as DFQATT and CDR2 as SNEGSKA (reference sequence). V was trimmed by 3 bases and J by 4 bases, leaving 10 bases between them. The CDR3 bases are TGCAGTGCTAGTCAGGGAATTTACGAGCAGTACTTC. Its protein is CSASQGIYEQYF.

This clonotype was seen a few times. CDR3 coding DNA: TGTGCCAGCAGCGGAGGGGCTGACACTGAAGCTTTCTTT. Its translation: CASSGGADTEAFF. The chain has TRBV7-3 and TRBJ1-1; D may be TRBD1 (5 bases). Germline CDR1 is SGHTA and CDR2 is FQGTGA. Between the trimmed V and J ends, which lost 5 bases and 3 bases, there was a span of 10 bases. The CDR3 has 13 amino acids.

This clonotype has more than one count but fewer than ten. The rearrangement uses TRBV4-1 and TRBJ2-7; 8 nucleotides line up with TRBD2. CDR1 and CDR2 (germline): MGHRA, YSYEKL. Trimming took 1 base from V and 4 from J; bases not matched to a gene: 6. This CDR3 comprises 15 residues. The CDR3 sequence: CASSQGREGGYEQYF. DNA of the CDR3: TGCGCCAGCAGCCAAGGACGGGAGGGTGGGTACGAGCAGTACTTC.